These T cell receptor beta chains were read from a single sample in a study of CD8+CD57+ T cells in acquired aplastic anemia. A single record per CDR3 protein comes from TCRdb applying MiXCR to the reads. The sample records fewer than 250,000 distinct CDR3 sequences, around 49% being singletons. Sequencing used sorted CD4+, CD8+, or CD8+CD57+ T cells (not recorded which) from PBMCs. The receptors were gathered from a human donor with aplastic anemia. CDR3s include the opening cysteine and the closing phenylalanine or tryptophan. A D gene is named only where the DNA matches it firmly. Only some rows state a clone size, as once, few, many or a class for expanded clones.

v_call,j_call,d_call,clone_size,cdr3_aa,cdr3_nt
TRBV20-1,TRBJ2-3,TRBD2,NA,CGAPKASGGAGGTQYF,TGCGGTGCTCCGAAGGCCAGCGGGGGGGCGGGAGGTACGCAGTATTTT
TRBV24-1,TRBJ1-6,NA,many,CAAGGTTGGISPLHF,TGTGCCGCCGGGGGTACGACGGGGGGCATTTCACCCCTCCACTTT
TRBV20-1,TRBJ2-5,TRBD2,many,CSASAGGQETQYF,TGCAGTGCGAGCGCGGGGGGACAAGAGACCCAGTACTTC
TRBV25-1,TRBJ2-2,NA,NA,CASSEWDGTGELFF,TGTGCCAGCAGTGAATGGGACGGAACCGGGGAGCTGTTTTTT
TRBV15,TRBJ2-1,TRBD2,NA,CATSRDLRGGSYNEQFF,TGTGCCACCAGCAGAGATTTGCGGGGGGGCTCCTACAATGAGCAGTTCTTC
TRBV6-6,TRBJ2-6,NA,NA,CASSFGGGVTF,TGTGCCAGCAGTTTTGGGGGCGGAGTGACTTTC
TRBV12-3/TRBV12-4,TRBJ1-6,NA,once,CASSLGHKNSPLHF,TGTGCCAGCAGTTTGGGACACAAAAATTCACCCCTCCACTTT
TRBV7-3,TRBJ1-2,NA,many,CASSFFGGGYTF,TGTGCCAGCAGCTTTTTCGGTGGTGGCTACACCTTC
TRBV4-1,TRBJ1-1,TRBD1,NA,CASSYPGTGGREAFF,TGCGCCAGCAGCTACCCCGGGACAGGAGGTCGGGAAGCTTTCTTT
TRBV4-2,TRBJ1-2,NA,NA,CASSQVDGANYGYTF,TGTGCCAGCAGCCAAGTCGACGGGGCTAACTATGGCTACACCTTC
TRBV5-6,TRBJ2-1,NA,few,CASSLEVGGYNEQFF,TGTGCCAGCAGCTTGGAGGTTGGTGGTTACAATGAGCAGTTCTTC
TRBV18,TRBJ1-6,NA,many,CASSSYNSPLHF,TGTGCCAGCTCATCTTATAATTCACCCCTCCACTTT
TRBV5-1,TRBJ1-2,NA,NA,CASSPTDTYGYTF,TGCGCCAGCAGCCCCACAGACACCTATGGCTACACCTTC
TRBV7-9,TRBJ2-5,NA,NA,CASSANGAGETQYF,TGTGCCAGCAGCGCCAACGGGGCCGGGGAGACCCAGTACTTC
TRBV20-1,TRBJ1-1,NA,many,CSADGILTEAFF,TGCAGTGCGGATGGAATTTTGACTGAAGCTTTCTTT
TRBV7-2,TRBJ2-2,NA,NA,CASSRPGAGELFF,TGTGCCAGCAGCCGACCGGGGGCCGGGGAGCTGTTTTTT
TRBV2,TRBJ2-7,TRBD2,NA,CASSDLRLAGNYEQYF,TGTGCCAGCAGTGATCTGAGGCTAGCGGGAAACTACGAGCAGTACTTC
TRBV6-5,TRBJ1-6,NA,many,CAGGPSYNSPLHF,TGTGCCGGCGGCCCCTCCTATAATTCACCCCTCCACTTT
TRBV2,TRBJ2-7,TRBD1,NA,CASRDRGILEQYF,TGTGCCAGCAGGGACAGGGGGATTCTCGAGCAGTACTTC
TRBV20-1,TRBJ1-1,TRBD1,NA,CSAAGTGGRTEAFF,TGCAGTGCTGCCGGGACAGGGGGCCGGACTGAAGCTTTCTTT
TRBV7-2,TRBJ2-3,NA,NA,CASSFGQYTDTQYF,TGTGCCAGCAGCTTTGGCCAGTACACAGATACGCAGTATTTT
TRBV5-4,TRBJ1-3,NA,once,CASTDPARGNTIYF,TGTGCCAGCACCGACCCGGCACGTGGAAACACCATATATTTT
TRBV15,TRBJ2-1,NA,few,CATSRGGHEQFF,TGTGCCACCAGCAGAGGCGGGCATGAGCAGTTCTTC
TRBV19,TRBJ2-2,TRBD1,NA,CASSTRTGSTGELFF,TGTGCCAGTAGTACCCGGACAGGGAGCACCGGGGAGCTGTTTTTT
TRBV6-1,TRBJ1-3,TRBD1,NA,CASSESTSKGQGRNTIYF,TGTGCCAGCAGTGAGTCAACATCTAAGGGACAGGGACGAAACACCATATATTTT
TRBV15,TRBJ2-3,NA,many,CATSRELGARGDTQYF,TGTGCCACCAGCAGAGAACTGGGGGCCCGGGGAGATACGCAGTATTTT
TRBV19,TRBJ2-7,NA,many,CASSAGGGGSYEQYF,TGTGCCAGTAGTGCAGGGGGGGGGGGCTCCTACGAGCAGTACTTC
TRBV19,TRBJ1-4,TRBD1,many,CASSSGQGKEKLFF,TGTGCCAGTAGTTCCGGACAGGGGAAGGAAAAACTGTTTTTT
TRBV12-3/TRBV12-4,TRBJ1-2,NA,many,CASSPAGRGGYGYTF,TGTGCCAGCAGCCCCGCCGGCAGGGGAGGGTATGGCTACACCTTC
TRBV12-3/TRBV12-4,TRBJ2-3,TRBD2,NA,CASSPPGLAGADTQYF,TGTGCCAGCAGCCCTCCGGGACTAGCGGGGGCGGATACGCAGTATTTT
TRBV7-9,TRBJ1-3,NA,many,CASSLGGAPGPGNTIYF,TGTGCCAGCAGCTTAGGAGGCGCTCCCGGACCTGGAAACACCATATATTTT
TRBV19,TRBJ1-6,TRBD1,NA,CASKPGQGPNSPLHF,TGTGCCAGTAAGCCGGGACAGGGACCTAATTCACCCCTCCACTTT
TRBV7-3,TRBJ1-2,NA,NA,CASSPSRGGGGYGYTF,TGTGCCAGCAGCCCATCTCGCGGAGGCGGGGGCTATGGCTACACCTTC
TRBV7-9,TRBJ1-2,NA,NA,CASSLDTSGGYTF,TGTGCCAGCAGCTTAGACACATCCGGTGGCTACACCTTC
TRBV10-3,TRBJ2-5,NA,NA,CAISVSTRAETQYF,TGTGCCATCAGTGTCTCGACCAGGGCGGAGACCCAGTACTTC
TRBV3-1,TRBJ1-6,TRBD1,many,CASSQRTGGSSPLHF,TGTGCCAGCAGCCAACGGACAGGGGGCAGTTCACCCCTCCACTTT
TRBV7-2,TRBJ1-5,NA,many,CASSSGFSNQPQHF,TGTGCCAGCAGCTCAGGGTTTAGCAATCAGCCCCAGCATTTT
TRBV9,TRBJ1-6,TRBD1,NA,CASSERTGNSPLHF,TGTGCCAGCAGCGAACGGACAGGAAATTCACCCCTCCACTTT
TRBV6-5,TRBJ1-1,TRBD1,NA,CATKGTGGKNTEAFF,TGTGCCACCAAGGGGACAGGGGGCAAAAACACTGAAGCTTTCTTT
TRBV10-1,TRBJ2-7,NA,NA,CASSESGVTGSYEQYF,TGCGCCAGCAGTGAGTCGGGGGTGACAGGCTCCTACGAGCAGTACTTC
TRBV24-1,TRBJ2-6,NA,NA,CATSRANVLTF,TGTGCCACCAGTCGGGCCAACGTCCTGACTTTC
TRBV5-1,TRBJ2-3,TRBD1,NA,CASGLTGGDTQYF,TGCGCCAGCGGACTTACAGGGGGAGATACGCAGTATTTT
TRBV6-1,TRBJ1-5,NA,NA,CATKVGGTGNSNQPQHF,TGTGCCACCAAAGTTGGGGGGACCGGGAATAGCAATCAGCCCCAGCATTTT
TRBV7-9,TRBJ1-2,TRBD1,NA,CASSYPIIRTGDYGYTF,TGTGCCAGCAGTTACCCAATCATCCGGACAGGGGACTATGGCTACACCTTC